What follows are 9 T cell receptor beta chains derived from one specimen sequenced in a study of tumor and adjacent non-tumor tissue in lung cancer (dated by TCRdb to the late 2010s). RNA was isolated from bulk, unsorted tissue, and RNA quality was assessed with a NanoDrop ND-1000 and an Agilent 2100. Distant non-tumor tissue taken more than 3 cm from the tumor edge was used as the normal lung sample. Library method: multiplex PCR. Sequencing was performed on an Illumina HiSeq 2500. TCRbeta libraries were constructed through three rounds of nested PCR with primers (Table S4) according to protocols adapted from ARM-PCR. TCRdb's own reprocessing of the public reads used fastp at Q25 and MiXCR and kept productive beta chains. CDR3 protein duplicates are merged, each entry listing the most common genes and DNA. The sample data list approximately 82,000 distinct CDR3 sequences, and over 65% of these were observed just once. The ten largest make up less than 50% of the sample.

Sequencing used distant non-tumor lung tissue. The receptors were sampled from a man aged 65 to 79 with non-small cell lung cancer.

Details on this clonotype: The CDR3 carries no conserved terminal phenylalanine or tryptophan, so it likely arises from a read error. J is TRBJ1-3 and V is TRBV6-5; D is ambiguous. The CDR3 sequence is 15 residues long. CDR1 MNHEY and CDR2 SVGAGI come from the germline V gene. In DNA form, the CDR3 reads TGTGCCATCAGTGCAGGACGTTTCTCTGGAGACACCATATATTTA. It codes for CAISAGRFSGDTIYL.

Turning to this clonotype: Because the CDR3 is missing its conserved closing phenylalanine or tryptophan, this is likely a read error. This chain joins TRBV13 and TRBJ1-2, with unresolved D. Germline CDR1 PRHDT, CDR2 FYEKMQ (reference sequence). The ends were cut back, 6 bases at V and 8 bases at J, with 16 bases in the middle. The CDR3 is made up of 13 amino acids. CDR3 protein: CASRIQREEGYTL. As DNA, the CDR3 is TGTGCCAGCAGGATTCAGAGGGAAGAAGGCTACACCCTC.

The CDR3 region has the DNA TGCGCCAGCAGTGAGTCTTGGGTCTACGAGCAGTACTTC. It codes for CASSESWVYEQYF. The genes are TRBV10-1 and TRBJ2-7; D gene uncertain. Germline values: CDR1 WNHNN, CDR2 SYGVQD (reference sequence). V lost 0 bases to trimming and J lost 3 bases, with 6 bases between them. The CDR3 covers 13 residues.

The rearrangement uses TRBV12-3 or TRBV12-4 and TRBJ2-2; 11 positions agree with TRBD2. This CDR3 has 16 amino acids. V was clipped by 11 bases and J by 4 bases; unmatched bases: 12. The chain's CDR3 is CAGISFSGGGTGELFF. CDR3 DNA: TGTGCCGGCATCTCTTTTAGCGGGGGGGGCACCGGGGAGCTGTTTTTT.

The V call is TRBV5-6, the J call TRBJ2-2; D may be TRBD2 (6 bases). This CDR3 is built from 16 residues. CDR1 is SGHDT, CDR2 YYEEEE, per germline. The ends were cut back, 2 bases at V and 7 bases at J, with 18 bases in the middle. The chain's CDR3 is CASSFGTRDSGGELFF. In DNA, the CDR3 is TGTGCCAGCAGCTTTGGAACCAGGGACTCAGGCGGGGAGCTGTTTTTT.

The chain couples TRBV24-1 to TRBJ2-3; 13 bases fit TRBD2. The CDR3 contains 19 residues. The junction had 13 bases not matched to a gene; V was cut back by 2 bases and J by 6 bases. Germline CDR1 and CDR2: KGHDR and SFDVKD. In nucleotides, the CDR3 is TGTGCCACCAGTGATTCGTCTTCGACTAGCGGGAGGCCCACGGATACGCAGTATTTT. As protein: CATSDSSSTSGRPTDTQYF.

This clonotype is labeled large. V usage is TRBV5-1 and J usage is TRBJ2-5, with TRBD2 as a possible D gene (6 bases). Germline CDR1 SGHRS, CDR2 YFSETQ. The CDR3 spans 18 residues. Trimming cost V 1 base and J 4 bases, with 23 bases left between them. CDR3 DNA: TGCGCCAGCAGCTTGTTGAGTTTGGGACTTTCTGGGGGAGAGACCCAGTACTTC. Its translation: CASSLLSLGLSGGETQYF.

A remark on this clonotype: One junction end does not reproduce the germline sequence, and a read error may be involved. The chain couples TRBV6-5 to TRBJ2-5; perhaps TRBD1 as D (6 bases). Germline CDR1 is MNHEY and CDR2 is SVGAGI. This CDR3 is built from 15 residues. The CDR3 protein is CASSHRVGGKETQHF. CDR3 DNA sequence: TGTGCCAGCAGTCACAGGGTTGGGGGCAAAGAGACCCAGCACTTC.

At least ten counts were recorded for this clonotype. The chain is built from TRBV6-2 or TRBV6-3 and TRBJ2-1, with a weak D call TRBD2 (6 bases). V gave up 5 bases and J gave up 2 bases, with 10 bases separating them. The CDR3 has 14 amino acids. Germline CDR1 is MNHEY and CDR2 is SVGEGT. CDR3 sequence: CASSGRTPYNEQFF. Written as DNA, the CDR3 is TGTGCCAGCAGTGGGAGGACCCCCTACAATGAGCAGTTCTTC.